The T cell receptor (beta chain) described here comes from a study of OX40 agonist ivuxolimab in advanced cancers. Study as a whole: Patients assigned to dose escalation were diagnosed with hepatocellular carcinoma, melanoma, renal cell or head and neck cancer. Averaging roughly 60 years in age, with a range of 23 to 79, the cohort was around 87% male.

This CDR3 has 14 amino acids. Trimming at V came to 4 bases and at J to 4 bases, leaving 5 bases not matched to a gene. Per germline, CDR1 SGHRS and CDR2 YFSETQ. The method was immunoSEQ multiplex PCR; TCRdb's version includes in-frame clones alone and lacks a portion of them. Of over 65,000 clones listed, roughly 86% are singletons. This clonotype was sampled from an adult with an advanced solid tumor such as melanoma, head and neck, liver or kidney cancer. V gene TRBV5-1 combines with J gene TRBJ1-3; TRBD1 aligns across 7 bases. The source material was CD4+ or CD8+ T cells sorted from blood, sampled in a trial of the OX40 agonist ivuxolimab. This CDR3 reads CASSQGTAGNTIYF. The CDR3 nucleotides read TGCGCCAGCAGCCAAGGGACAGCCGGAAACACCATATATTTT.